This TCR beta chain was found in a study of T cell responses to AZD1222 COVID-19 vaccine. Study-wide results and limits: Clonal diversity may have been underestimated in mostly white British donors. Every sample of the repertoires postdated the peak T cell response.

Clones were read by immunoSEQ multiplex PCR, and TCRdb kept only the in-frame ones, dropping some. There are more than 80,000 clones in the sample; 70% to 90% occur only once, and 9.5% to 13% lies in the top ten. This clone has a handful of counts. What it binds is not known. The analysis combined second doses at about 4 or about 12 weeks. After removal of 5 bases from V and 5 bases from J, the junction contained 10 bases not matched to a gene. The CDR3 spans 15 residues. Germline values: CDR1 MNHEY, CDR2 SVGAGI. This clonotype originated in an adult who received the AZD1222 COVID-19 vaccine. This chain joins TRBV6-5 and TRBJ2-7, with 9 bases that match TRBD2. Sequenced here: peripheral blood, sampled 28 days after the second AZD1222 dose. The CDR3 coding sequence is TGTGCCAGCAGTCCAAACGAGCGGGAGGACCACGAGCAGTACTTC. It codes for CASSPNEREDHEQYF.